This TCR beta chain was captured in a study of shared clonotypes between healthy human individuals. Study as a whole: The study enrolled a couple of women and three men aged 18 to 49. Overall study results and limits: Only blood underwent sampling, and tissue repertoires likely differ.

Produced via immunoSEQ multiplex PCR; TCRdb's table is partial and in-frame only. The sample has around 2.5 million clones, over 85% seen once. Trimming took off 5 bases at V and 5 bases at J, with 12 bases between the two ends. Germline CDR1 SGHTA, CDR2 FQGTGA. The CDR3 is 13 amino acids. To note about this clone: Its antigen is not known. Other DNA sequences within the sample encode an identical CDR3.

Input material: naive CD4+ T cells from PBMCs. Subset in this sample: CD45RA+ positively selected. The sequence was collected from a man younger than 35 in good health. Some clones in this sample may be carry-over from other donors' samples. The gene calls are TRBV7-3 and TRBJ2-5; D assignment may be TRBD1 or TRBD2 (6 bases each). CDR3 region: CASSLGGDETQYF. CDR3 bases: TGTGCCAGCAGCCTCGGGGGCGATGAGACCCAGTACTTC.